The rows below give T cell receptor beta chains drawn from one sample of a study of blood T cells in healthy people across ages. TCRdb reanalysed the 5' RACE reads using MiXCR and keeps one entry per CDR3 protein. In the table there are fewer than 950,000 distinct CDR3 sequences, about 48% of which are singletons. Input material: blood. These receptors were obtained from a man older than 75 in good health. Both conserved end residues are part of each CDR3.

cdr3_aa: CASRRLAGSYNEQFF
v_call: TRBV12-3/TRBV12-4
cdr3_length: 15

cdr3_aa: CASSAGQGYPYEQYF
v_call: TRBV5-1
cdr3_length: 15

cdr3_aa: CASSERGQGAVGYTF
v_call: TRBV25-1
cdr3_length: 15

cdr3_aa: CASSRLTSPPAENEQFF
v_call: TRBV6-6
cdr3_length: 17

cdr3_aa: CASSGGIEQYF
v_call: TRBV2
cdr3_length: 11

cdr3_aa: CASSPNVLSPNEQFF
v_call: TRBV18
cdr3_length: 15

cdr3_aa: CASSQEGEGFGLFF
v_call: TRBV4-2
cdr3_length: 14

cdr3_aa: CASSALTRGPEGGYTF
v_call: TRBV9
cdr3_length: 16

cdr3_aa: CATSDLQYGDTQYF
v_call: TRBV24-1
cdr3_length: 14

cdr3_aa: CASSHAGTVGYEQYF
v_call: TRBV3-1
cdr3_length: 15

cdr3_aa: CAISESGGQEQYF
v_call: TRBV10-3
cdr3_length: 13

cdr3_aa: CASSRMTSGKHRYAYF
v_call: TRBV3-1
cdr3_length: 16

cdr3_aa: CSARVEGAGETQFF
v_call: TRBV20-1
cdr3_length: 14

cdr3_aa: CASSLSGNPHTQYF
v_call: TRBV2
cdr3_length: 14

cdr3_aa: CASSVSGIQETQYF
v_call: TRBV9
cdr3_length: 14

cdr3_aa: CASSPHGGGINYGYTF
v_call: TRBV12-3/TRBV12-4
cdr3_length: 16

cdr3_aa: CASSSAGVSADTQYF
v_call: TRBV7-2
cdr3_length: 15

cdr3_aa: CSVGAIKEGPRGQFF
v_call: TRBV29-1
cdr3_length: 15

cdr3_aa: CASSQEVRDSLPYNEQFF
v_call: TRBV4-1
cdr3_length: 18

cdr3_aa: CAISESIGTSGTDLVFYQFF
v_call: TRBV10-3
cdr3_length: 20

cdr3_aa: CATSDSRTAHRYAYF
v_call: TRBV24-1
cdr3_length: 15

cdr3_aa: CASSPSFGPSNQPQHF
v_call: TRBV5-6
cdr3_length: 16

cdr3_aa: CASSQARVNYEQYF
v_call: TRBV2
cdr3_length: 14

cdr3_aa: CASSKLNEGQALDQPQHF
v_call: TRBV14
cdr3_length: 18

cdr3_aa: CASSPGREYKEQFF
v_call: TRBV11-1
cdr3_length: 14

cdr3_aa: CSAASGSPNEQYF
v_call: TRBV20-1
cdr3_length: 13

cdr3_aa: CSARGASRPSSYEQYF
v_call: TRBV20-1
cdr3_length: 16

cdr3_aa: CASSLQPRRDGAYEQYF
v_call: TRBV6-5
cdr3_length: 17

cdr3_aa: CASSSGTVVGYTF
v_call: TRBV11-2
cdr3_length: 13

cdr3_aa: CSATPGTSRSYEQYF
v_call: TRBV20-1
cdr3_length: 15

cdr3_aa: CASSVYAQRLPNNEQFF
v_call: TRBV9
cdr3_length: 17

cdr3_aa: CSASVPSGRSYEQYF
v_call: TRBV20-1
cdr3_length: 15

cdr3_aa: CASSLGQGLSEQFF
v_call: TRBV7-2
cdr3_length: 14

cdr3_aa: CASSAYGTSIFYEQYF
v_call: TRBV7-9
cdr3_length: 16

cdr3_aa: CASSPGGLLTGELFF
v_call: TRBV5-1
cdr3_length: 15

cdr3_aa: CASSLSGRKGGGGNTEAFF
v_call: TRBV27
cdr3_length: 19

cdr3_aa: CASSLGRLAGALFHNEQYF
v_call: TRBV7-2
cdr3_length: 19

cdr3_aa: CASSTRHFSSYEQYF
v_call: TRBV21-1
cdr3_length: 15

cdr3_aa: CASSSSPREWGRDAYF
v_call: TRBV12-3/TRBV12-4
cdr3_length: 16

cdr3_aa: CASSLWGTLYEQYF
v_call: TRBV5-1
cdr3_length: 14

cdr3_aa: CAISESAGYYGYTF
v_call: TRBV10-3
cdr3_length: 14

cdr3_aa: CATSDTRRGEQYF
v_call: TRBV24-1
cdr3_length: 13

cdr3_aa: CASLSGSSYEQYF
v_call: TRBV2
cdr3_length: 13

cdr3_aa: CASRRSGDTNEQFF
v_call: TRBV6-1
cdr3_length: 14